This TCR beta chain was profiled in a study of control samples from healthy donors and cancer patients. Generated by immunoSEQ multiplex PCR, the TCRdb table keeps only in-frame clones and is missing some. The sample comprises approximately 52,000 clones, 95% to 96% of which are singletons, and about 1% rests with the top ten. The source material was blood. The receptor's source is a woman younger than 35 in good health.

DNA of the CDR3: TGTGCCAGCAGCCCCCGGACTAGCGGGGGGAGAAGCGAGCAGTACTTC. Its protein is CASSPRTSGGRSEQYF. The gene calls are TRBV6-6 and TRBJ2-7; 14 nucleotides agree with TRBD2. Germline lookup yields CDR1 MNHNY and CDR2 SVGAGI (reference sequence). CDR3 length equals 16 residues. Trimming at V came to 6 bases and at J to 6 bases, leaving 10 bases not matched to a gene.